This T cell receptor beta chain was sequenced during a study of shared clonotypes between healthy human individuals. Assay used: immunoSEQ multiplex PCR; TCRdb lists only in-frame clones, some missing. The repertoire consists of roughly 2.6 million clones, with approximately 90% occurring once and the leading ten covering roughly 0.15%. Germline V gives CDR1 SNHLY, CDR2 FYNNEI. The length of the CDR3 is 12 residues. Between the trimmed V and J ends, which lost 10 bases and 5 bases, there was a span of 14 bases. This receptor was identified in a man aged 18 to 29 in good health. The chain links TRBV2 to TRBJ2-5; weak D call: TRBD1 (6 bases). What was sequenced was naive CD4+ T cells sorted from blood. Subset given: CD45RA+ positively selected. The CDR3, as DNA: TGTGCCATTCAGGGGAACCCGGAGACCCAGTACTTC. This translates into CAIQGNPETQYF.